The present T cell receptor (beta chain) was sequenced within a study of CD8+ T cells in alopecia areata. Treatment noted: oral pan-JAK inhibitor, 5-10 mg twice daily. Peripheral blood and lesional scalp punch biopsies were taken from alopecia areata patients. The study's findings and limits: Expanded CD8+ clones among the top 100, and scalp clonality, were significantly decreased by tofacitinib. In scalp samples, resident alphabeta T cells of normal skin are also sequenced. Against the mouse data, patients shared TCRs less clearly, possibly for HLA reasons.

CDR1 and CDR2 from the germline V gene are GTSNPN and SVGIG (reference sequence). This CDR3 is built from 14 residues. Trimming removed 5 bases from V and 4 bases from J, with 15 bases in between. Investigators isolated RNA and reverse transcribed it into cDNA to act as the sequencing template. Using immunoSEQ multiplex PCR, the repertoire was profiled, and TCRdb retains in-frame clones only, with some absent. The table lists 150,000 to 200,000 clones, over 55% of them singletons. Note on this clone: The target antigen is unknown.

Here the sequenced sample was CD4+ T cells sorted from blood, taken at week 24, from a patient treated with tofacitinib. The rearrangement joins TRBV30 to TRBJ2-1; D is perhaps TRBD1 (6 bases). This sequence originates from a human donor with alopecia areata. DNA for the CDR3: TGTGCCTGGGGGACAAGATCTTTGTACAATGAGCAGTTCTTC. Amino acids: CAWGTRSLYNEQFF.